A single sample is the source of the 19 T cell receptor beta chains below, sequenced in a study of T-cell memory formation after mild COVID-19. From the 5' RACE reads, TCRdb called clonotypes with MiXCR, one entry per CDR3 protein. Altogether around 420,000 distinct CDR3 sequences are present, 24% being singletons, with the ten largest covering about 10%. The sequencing input was PBMCs or a T cell subset sorted from them (not recorded which). The source is an adult woman who had mild COVID-19 (a few samples of this study predate the infection). Cell type and time point are not known.

The chain is built from TRBV9 and TRBJ2-5; D unresolved. Trimming removed 0 bases at V and 2 bases at J, with 5 bases between. This CDR3 spans 13 amino acids. Germline V CDR1 and CDR2: SGDLS, YYNGEE. DNA for the CDR3: TGTGCCAGCAGCGTAGACTTACAAGAGACCCAGTACTTC. This encodes CASSVDLQETQYF.

In this sample, this clonotype turned up a few times. The genes are TRBV7-3 and TRBJ2-3; D may correspond to TRBD1 or TRBD2 (7 bases each). The germline V and J ends were trimmed by 5 bases and 2 bases, with 20 bases remaining between them. Germline V gene sequence: CDR1 SGHTA, CDR2 FQGTGA. This CDR3 region has 17 residues. As DNA, the CDR3 is TGTGCCAGCAGCCCGGGGGAGGGGGCGTTCAACACAGATACGCAGTATTTT. Encoded protein: CASSPGEGAFNTDTQYF.

This clonotype was counted only a few times. The chain links TRBV14 to TRBJ1-1, with D possibly TRBD1 on 5 matching bases. Trimming removed 3 bases from V and 4 bases from J, with 12 bases in between. This CDR3 contains 14 residues. The V gene's germline CDR1 is SGHDN and CDR2 FVKESK. The CDR3 sequence is CASSHQGIGTEAFF. CDR3 sequence (DNA): TGTGCCAGCAGCCACCAGGGTATAGGCACTGAAGCTTTCTTT.

There are a few counts of this clonotype. The chain joins TRBV5-1 to TRBJ1-2; 8 bases fit TRBD1. J was trimmed by 4 bases and V by 1 base; bases with no gene match: 12. The CDR3 loop spans 17 amino acids. Per the germline V gene, CDR1 is SGHRS and CDR2 is YFSETQ. CDR3 bases: TGCGCCAGCAGCTTGCAGACCTGGGCAGGGGGCAGCTATGGCTACACCTTC. It is translated as CASSLQTWAGGSYGYTF.

In this sample, this clonotype turned up many times. This chain connects TRBV6-2 or TRBV6-3 to TRBJ1-1, with D possibly matching TRBD1 (5 bases). The CDR3 runs to 12 residues. CDR1 is MNHEY, CDR2 SVGEGT, per germline. CDR3 in amino acids: CAGRGVLTEAFF. The DNA of the CDR3 is TGTGCTGGGCGAGGGGTTCTCACTGAAGCTTTCTTT.

There are a few counts of this clonotype. This sequence joins TRBV20-1 and TRBJ2-7; 8 bases match TRBD2. Germline lookup yields CDR1 DFQATT and CDR2 SNEGSKA (reference sequence). This CDR3 region has 13 residues. The ends lost 5 bases at V and 4 bases at J; junction bases unmatched: 7. The CDR3, as DNA: TGCAGTGCTCTTAGCGGGGAGACATACGAGCAGTACTTC. This sequence encodes CSALSGETYEQYF.

This clonotype was observed a few times. The V call is TRBV11-2, the J call TRBJ2-3; 12 nucleotides line up with TRBD2. CDR3 length: 18 residues. From germline, CDR1 is SGHAT and CDR2 FQNNGV. After removal of 2 bases from V and 3 bases from J, the junction contained 9 bases not matched to a gene. CDR3 bases: TGTGCCAGCAGCTTAACCCCCCTAGCGGGGGGGAGGACAGATACGCAGTATTTT. The encoded protein is CASSLTPLAGGRTDTQYF.

This clonotype was counted a single time. The rearrangement uses TRBV7-2 and TRBJ2-2; possibly TRBD2 for D (6 bases). CDR1 and CDR2 from the germline V gene are SGHTA and FQGNSA. The ends were cut back, 6 bases at V and 4 bases at J, with 18 bases in the middle. The CDR3 extends over 16 amino acids. DNA for the CDR3: TGTGCCAGCAGTCGTCCGGGACTCCCGTTCACCGGGGAGCTGTTTTTT. Protein sequence: CASSRPGLPFTGELFF.

This clonotype came up many times. This chain links TRBV29-1 with TRBJ2-3; 13 bases match TRBD2. CDR1 and CDR2 from the germline V gene are SQVTM and ANQGSEA. CDR3 length equals 15 residues. The trim removed 7 bases at V and 3 bases at J, leaving 7 bases unmatched. For the CDR3, the DNA is TGCAGCGCCGTACCACTAGCGGGAGGGACAGATACGCAGTATTTT. This sequence encodes CSAVPLAGGTDTQYF.

This chain uses TRBV4-1 with TRBJ2-1, with D possibly being TRBD2 (6 bases). From germline, CDR1 is MGHRA and CDR2 YSYEKL. This CDR3 has 11 amino acids. Between the trimmed V and J ends, which lost 6 bases and 6 bases, there was a span of 6 bases. CDR3 region: CASRLANEQFF. For the CDR3, the DNA is TGCGCCAGCAGACTAGCCAATGAGCAGTTCTTC.

The chain has TRBV28 and TRBJ2-1; TRBD2 agrees at 8 bases. The J segment lost 11 bases and the V segment lost 7 bases, leaving 16 bases of the junction unmatched. This CDR3 contains 15 residues. CDR1 and CDR2 from the germline V gene are MDHEN and SYDVKM. The CDR3 is CASIEGGSGTLKQFF. Here the CDR3 DNA reads TGTGCCAGCATTGAAGGCGGTAGCGGGACCCTAAAGCAGTTCTTC.

V is TRBV4-3 and J is TRBJ2-7, with 7 bases that match TRBD1. The CDR3 runs to 14 residues. Per germline, CDR1 LGHNA and CDR2 YSLEER. V gave up 0 bases and J gave up 7 bases; unmatched junction bases: 6. The CDR3 region is CASSQETGLWEQYF. For the CDR3, the DNA is TGCGCCAGCAGCCAAGAGACAGGGCTCTGGGAGCAGTACTTC.

This clonotype has more than one count but fewer than ten. V gene TRBV7-3 combines with J gene TRBJ2-1; D possibly corresponds to TRBD2 (6 bases). The germline gives CDR1 SGHTA, CDR2 FQGTGA. The V and J ends lost 5 bases and 1 base respectively, with 15 bases between them. The CDR3 is made up of 16 amino acids. The CDR3 protein is CASSQQGLTSYNEQFF. The CDR3 nucleotides read TGTGCCAGCAGCCAACAAGGACTAACGTCCTACAATGAGCAGTTCTTC.

This clonotype was seen only once. V is TRBV12-3 or TRBV12-4 and J is TRBJ2-5; TRBD2 matches 10 bases. This CDR3 is 14 amino acids long. The J segment lost 2 bases and the V segment lost 7 bases, leaving 4 bases of the junction unmatched. The CDR3 nucleotides read TGTGCCAGCAAACTAGCGGGGAGACAAGAGACCCAGTACTTC. It codes for CASKLAGRQETQYF.

This chain links TRBV24-1 with TRBJ2-3; D is perhaps TRBD1 (5 bases). Between the trimmed V and J ends, which lost 7 bases and 3 bases, there was a span of 13 bases. CDR3 length equals 14 residues. Germline loops: CDR1 KGHDR, CDR2 SFDVKD. The CDR3 DNA is TGTGCCACCAGCAGGACACCTCGGACAGATACGCAGTATTTT. It specifies CATSRTPRTDTQYF.

A few counts support this clonotype. The chain uses TRBV7-3 and TRBJ2-1; 7 bases align to TRBD1. J lost 14 bases, V lost 3 bases, and 4 bases had no gene match. Germline lookup yields CDR1 SGHTA and CDR2 FQGTGA. This CDR3 is 11 amino acids long. The CDR3 DNA follows: TGTGCCAGCAGCTTGGGCAGGGGGAAGTTCTTC. It is translated as CASSLGRGKFF.

This clonotype was seen many times. The chain links TRBV7-6 to TRBJ2-7; TRBD1 aligns across 11 bases. V lost 5 bases and J lost 6; bases outside the gene matches: 3. CDR1 is SGHVS and CDR2 is FNYEAQ in the germline V gene. The CDR3 loop spans 13 amino acids. The CDR3 loop reads CASSQGTGGEQYF. The CDR3 region has the DNA TGTGCCAGCAGCCAGGGGACAGGGGGCGAGCAGTACTTC.

The rearrangement uses TRBV5-1 and TRBJ1-2; D remains unclear. The CDR3 consists of 13 residues. Between the trimmed V and J ends, which lost 4 bases and 5 bases, there was a span of 12 bases. Germline V gene sequence: CDR1 SGHRS, CDR2 YFSETQ. The CDR3 DNA is TGCGCCAGCAGCCCGGACGCTGCGTATGGCTACACCTTC. This sequence encodes CASSPDAAYGYTF.

This clonotype was detected only a few times. The chain is built from TRBV30 and TRBJ1-4; D unresolved. CDR1 is GTSNPN and CDR2 is SVGIG in the germline V gene (reference sequence). The CDR3 extends over 11 amino acids. The V end was cut by 3 bases, the J end by 5 bases, with 4 bases between. This CDR3 reads CAWSANEKLFF. The DNA for the CDR3 is TGTGCCTGGAGCGCAAATGAAAAACTGTTTTTT.